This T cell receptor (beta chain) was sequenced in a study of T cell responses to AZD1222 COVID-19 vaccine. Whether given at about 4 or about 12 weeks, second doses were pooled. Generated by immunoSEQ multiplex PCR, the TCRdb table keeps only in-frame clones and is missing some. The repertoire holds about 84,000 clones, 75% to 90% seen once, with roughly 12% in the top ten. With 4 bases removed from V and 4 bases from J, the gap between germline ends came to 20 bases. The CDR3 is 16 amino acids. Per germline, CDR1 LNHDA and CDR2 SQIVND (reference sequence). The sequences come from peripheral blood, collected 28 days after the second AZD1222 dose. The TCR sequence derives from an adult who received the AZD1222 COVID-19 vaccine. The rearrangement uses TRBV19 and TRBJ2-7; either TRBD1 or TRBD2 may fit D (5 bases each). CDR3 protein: CASSTPGTQNYYEQYF. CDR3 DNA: TGTGCCAGTAGTACCCCCGGGACCCAAAACTATTACGAGCAGTACTTC.